A single sample gave rise to the 3 T cell receptor beta chains below, sequenced in a study of blood T cell repertoires in COVID-19. Profiled with immunoSEQ multiplex PCR; TCRdb holds only in-frame clones, not every one. The table shows about 670,000 clones, with 75% to 90% occurring only once. Material for sequencing was peripheral blood. These receptors were obtained from a woman aged 18-35 years with acute or convalescent COVID-19.

This chain uses TRBV4-2 with TRBJ2-5; TRBD2 aligns across 15 bases. J was trimmed by 4 bases and V by 9 bases; bases with no gene match: 6. This CDR3 is built from 15 residues. Germline lookup yields CDR1 LGHNA and CDR2 YNFKEQ. Here the CDR3 reads CASGLAGGKAETQYF. CDR3 in DNA: TGTGCCAGTGGACTAGCGGGGGGGAAGGCAGAGACCCAGTACTTC.

The CDR3 sequence: CASSLGEWGGYTF. The CDR3 bases are TGTGCCAGCAGCTTGGGGGAATGGGGCGGCTACACCTTC. V gene TRBV5-8 combines with J gene TRBJ1-2, with D possibly TRBD1 on 5 matching bases. V was clipped by 0 bases and J by 8 bases, with 11 bases between them. The CDR3 is 13 amino acids. The germline gives CDR1 SGHTS, CDR2 YDEGEE.

A single count supports this clone. The rearrangement uses TRBV15 and TRBJ2-7, with TRBD2 as a possible D gene (5 bases). Germline CDR1 reads LNHNV; CDR2 reads YYDKDF (reference sequence). V gave up 5 bases and J gave up 2 bases, with 10 bases separating them. This CDR3 has 13 residues. CDR3 nucleotides: TGTGCCACCAGCTACGGGATTACCTACGAGCAGTACTTC. Its protein is CATSYGITYEQYF.